This T cell receptor beta chain appears in the sequencing data of a study of regulatory T cells in long-lasting Graves disease. Time point given: persistent/refractory GD, antithyroid drugs over 5 years with positive TRAb. After RNA was extracted from PBMCs, the TCR library was made from it. Study-level findings and limits: Among samples with persistent disease, TRBV28, TRBJ1-2 and TRBJ2-5 were favored. Fewer public clonotypes were shared by new patients (roughly 910) than by persistent patients (2,741).

With V trimmed by 3 bases and J by 2 bases, 2 bases remained unmatched. This CDR3 region has 15 residues. Construction of TCR beta libraries relied on iRepertoire HTBI primers and on Arm-PCR targeting CDR3 regions. TCRdb called the multiplex PCR reads again in MiXCR, with one record for every CDR3 protein. Of 430,000 or so distinct CDR3 sequences in the sample, around 23% are singletons; the top ten hold 13% to 15%. This clonotype was recorded at least ten times. Its specificity is not known. The rearrangement joins TRBV12-3 or TRBV12-4 to TRBJ2-5, with 11 bases that match TRBD2. Sample: peripheral blood mononuclear cells (PBMCs), taken when the disease was refractory, from a patient treated with antithyroid drugs. This TCR was sampled from a female donor with Graves disease. This CDR3 is CASSLTSGKQETQYF. CDR3 nucleotides: TGTGCCAGCAGTTTGACTAGCGGGAAGCAAGAGACCCAGTACTTC.